This T cell receptor beta chain was profiled in a study of shared clonotypes between healthy human individuals (TCRdb year 2020). Describing the broader study: The cohort included a few men and two women between 18 and 49 years of age. Between about 0.94 and 8.9 billion PBMCs per donor were obtained by leukapheresis. The study deeply sequenced blood TCR repertoires of about 5 healthy adults to estimate repertoire size and the extent of clonotype sharing between individuals. Per donor, three plates each were used for CD4 naive and CD4 memory, two for CD8 naive, and one for CD8 memory. To increase sequencing depth and limit assay-specific biases, TCR repertoire library preparation and sequencing were carried out by different laboratories using diverse techniques. Overall study outcomes, separate from this receptor: Sampling was restricted to blood, and TCR repertoires in tissue are likely to differ from TCR repertoires in blood. Rarefaction of sorted-subset datasets indicated incomplete sequencing despite the large sequencing depth. Across four donors, 5% to 6% of naive CD4, roughly 3.8% of naive CD8, roughly 2.2% of memory CD4, and over 0.35% of memory CD8 clonotypes were shared. The genetic and exposure-history diversity represented was limited by the small number of donors. Estimated clonotype richness was generally larger for naive than for memory subsets. Compared with non-shared clonotypes, the clonotypes found in all four sorted-subset donors had higher generation probabilities. Pairwise subsampling led to the expectation that sequencing depth would affect the degree of clonotype sharing among donors.

On this clone: Its specific antigen is unknown. The input lacks base qualities; no much larger clone sits a single base away.

Based on the germline V gene (reference sequence), the CDR1 and CDR2 sequences are MNHEY and SMNVEV. Spanning cysteine to phenylalanine, the CDR3 consists of 16 amino acids. The sequence is cut down to CDR3 DNA, 48 bases in frame from base 1. For this chain, trimming is 7 bases at the V end and 5 bases at the J end, and the number of junction bases without a gene match is 12. Using the deep immunoSEQ assay, multiplex PCR amplified TCR CDR3 regions from genomic DNA. Extracted genomic DNA from each cell subset was spread evenly across all wells of several immunoSEQ 96-well plates, with each plate serving as a replicate. Each replicate PCR for sorted subsets received approximately 200 ng genomic DNA, equal to tens of thousands of T cell genomes. The purified libraries were quantified using a Qubit 3.0 fluorometer, sized with a Bioanalyzer 2100, and then quantified again using the KAPA Library Quantification kit. A separate single-read 150-cycle Illumina NextSeq 550 flow cell was used to sequence each immunoSEQ 96-well plate. As for the authors' bioinformatics: Because only junctional sequences without quality scores were contained in the immunoSEQ output, filtering matching that applied to full-length reads could not be performed. To assign V/J genes and CDR3, sequences were annotated using PyIR, a Python wrapper for IgBLAST v1.9, with IMGT germline references. Any read was removed if the V/J assignment was weak (E-value above 1e-6), the CDR3 was missing, or the read contained stop codons, out-of-frame junctions, or ambiguous translated residues. V3J clonotypes were defined by identical inferred V gene, J gene, and CDR3 amino acid sequence. Percentage overlap between repertoires was calculated by dividing the number of shared unique clonotypes by the size of the smaller repertoire. Richness of each repertoire was evaluated using RTK rarefaction, the Chao1 estimator, and Recon v2.1 estimates of unobserved clonotypes. Generation probabilities for all TCRbeta clonotypes obtained by the gDNA method from a handful of donors were computed using OLGA. Imported from immuneACCESS, the table was reduced by TCRdb to in-frame sequences with V and J called. These copies leave out some clones; in studies compared against another copy, an unresolved V gene accounts for under half, and the cause of the remainder is not known. V and J calls and clone size follow that table, whereas D and trimming were derived from the DNA. This sample holds some 1,900,000 clones; 85% to 95% were observed only once. The leading ten clones occupy under 1.5% of the sample.

CD8 naive samples were CD45RO-negative cells positively selected for CCR7, giving a CD45RA+CCR7+ population that excluded TemRA cells. The donors were healthy, HIV-negative adults with no recently reported acute infections or vaccinations. Every donor was a Caucasian adult residing in Nashville, Tennessee, USA. After blood collection by leukapheresis, PBMCs were isolated using Ficoll-Histopaque density gradient centrifugation and then cryopreserved in the vapor phase of liquid nitrogen. Analytical flow cytometry was used to check the purity and quantity of each magnetically sorted T cell population. Genomic DNA was isolated from every sorted fraction and measured by UV absorbance on a Nanodrop 2000c.

The chain was built from TRBV27 and TRBJ2-1, with 9 bases aligning to TRBD1. The TCR sequence derives from a man younger than 30 in good health. Source material: naive CD8+ T cells sorted from blood. This specimen's cell subset or site label, per the study, means: CD45RA+CCR7+. The CDR3 protein: CASTLAPGTGHNEQFF. In nucleotides, the sequence is TGTGCCAGCACCCTAGCTCCCGGGACAGGGCACAATGAGCAGTTCTTC.